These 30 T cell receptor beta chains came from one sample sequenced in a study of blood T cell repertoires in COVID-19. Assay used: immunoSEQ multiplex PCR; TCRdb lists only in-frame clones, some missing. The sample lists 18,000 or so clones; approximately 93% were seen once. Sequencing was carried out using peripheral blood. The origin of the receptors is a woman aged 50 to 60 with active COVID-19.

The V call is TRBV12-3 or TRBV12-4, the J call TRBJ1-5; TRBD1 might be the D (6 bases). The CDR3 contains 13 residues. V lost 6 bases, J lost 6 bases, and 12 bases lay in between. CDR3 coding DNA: TGTGCCAGCAGCCTGGGGGCATTTCAGCCCCAGCATTTT. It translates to CASSLGAFQPQHF.

In DNA, the CDR3 is TGTGCCAGCAGCGGCACTGTCGGGGAAGCCTGTAACTATGGCTACACCTTC. Protein: CASSGTVGEACNYGYTF. The rearrangement links TRBV21-1 to TRBJ1-2. TRBV21-1 is an annotated pseudogene. CDR3 length: 17 amino acids.

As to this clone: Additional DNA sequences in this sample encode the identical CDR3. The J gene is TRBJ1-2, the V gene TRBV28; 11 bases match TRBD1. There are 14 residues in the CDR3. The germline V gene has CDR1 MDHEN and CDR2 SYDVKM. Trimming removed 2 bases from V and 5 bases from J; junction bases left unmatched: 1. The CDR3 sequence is CASSLGTGGYGYTF. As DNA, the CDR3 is TGTGCCAGCAGTTTAGGGACAGGGGGATATGGCTACACCTTC.

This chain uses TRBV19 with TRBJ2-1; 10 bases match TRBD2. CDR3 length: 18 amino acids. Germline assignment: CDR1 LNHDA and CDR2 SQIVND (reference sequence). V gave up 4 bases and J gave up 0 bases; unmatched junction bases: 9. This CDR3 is CASSKGLASKSSYNEQFF. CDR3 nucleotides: TGTGCCAGTAGTAAGGGACTAGCGTCCAAGAGCTCCTACAATGAGCAGTTCTTC.

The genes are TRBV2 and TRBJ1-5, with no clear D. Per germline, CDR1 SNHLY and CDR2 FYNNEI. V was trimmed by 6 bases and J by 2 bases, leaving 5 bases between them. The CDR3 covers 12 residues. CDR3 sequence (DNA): TGTGCCAGCAGCGCAGGCAATCAGCCCCAGCATTTT. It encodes CASSAGNQPQHF.

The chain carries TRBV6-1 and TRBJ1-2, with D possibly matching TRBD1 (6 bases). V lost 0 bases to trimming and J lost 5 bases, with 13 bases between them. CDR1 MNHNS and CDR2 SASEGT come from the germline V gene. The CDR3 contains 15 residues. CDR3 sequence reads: CASSEAGGGRYGYTF. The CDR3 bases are TGTGCCAGCAGTGAAGCCGGTGGGGGCCGATATGGCTACACCTTC.

Here the CDR3 reads CASSQGFGREGLYEQYF. The CDR3 coding sequence is TGTGCCAGCAGCCAAGGTTTTGGGCGGGAGGGCCTCTACGAGCAGTACTTC. The chain employs TRBV4-2 and TRBJ2-7; TRBD2 matches at 9 bases. Germline V CDR1 and CDR2: LGHNA, YNFKEQ. The CDR3 is 17 amino acids. V lost 1 base and J lost 3; bases outside the gene matches: 10.

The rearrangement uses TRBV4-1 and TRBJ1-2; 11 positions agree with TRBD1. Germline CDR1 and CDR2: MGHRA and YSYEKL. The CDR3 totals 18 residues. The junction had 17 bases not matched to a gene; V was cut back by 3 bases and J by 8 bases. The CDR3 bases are TGCGCCAGCAGCCAGTCTGTATTACCTGGACAGGGGGCTTCGGGCTACACCTTC. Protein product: CASSQSVLPGQGASGYTF.

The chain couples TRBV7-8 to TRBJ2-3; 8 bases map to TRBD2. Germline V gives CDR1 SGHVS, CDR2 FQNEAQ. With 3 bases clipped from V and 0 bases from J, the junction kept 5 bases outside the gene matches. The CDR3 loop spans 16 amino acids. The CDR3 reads CASSFLRLASTDTQYF. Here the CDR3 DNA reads TGTGCCAGCAGCTTCCTAAGACTAGCGAGCACAGATACGCAGTATTTT.

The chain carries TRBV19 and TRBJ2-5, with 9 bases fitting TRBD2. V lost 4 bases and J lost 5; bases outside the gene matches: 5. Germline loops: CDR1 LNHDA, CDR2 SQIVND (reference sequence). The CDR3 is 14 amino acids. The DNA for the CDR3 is TGTGCCAGTAGTACCGCGGGGGGGCGGGAGACCCAGTACTTC. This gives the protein CASSTAGGRETQYF.

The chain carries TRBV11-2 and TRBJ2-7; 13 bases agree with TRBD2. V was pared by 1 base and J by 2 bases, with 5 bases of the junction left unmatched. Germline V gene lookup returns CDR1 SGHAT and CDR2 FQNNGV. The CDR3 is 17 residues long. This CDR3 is CASSLGGLAGHTYEQYF. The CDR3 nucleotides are TGTGCCAGCAGCTTAGGGGGACTAGCGGGACACACCTACGAGCAGTACTTC.

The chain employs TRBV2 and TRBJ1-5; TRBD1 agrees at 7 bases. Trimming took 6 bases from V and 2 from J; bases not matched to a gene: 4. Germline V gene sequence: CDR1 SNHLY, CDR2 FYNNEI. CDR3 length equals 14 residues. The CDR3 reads CASRDDRGNQPQHF. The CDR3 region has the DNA TGTGCCAGCAGAGATGACAGGGGCAATCAGCCCCAGCATTTT.

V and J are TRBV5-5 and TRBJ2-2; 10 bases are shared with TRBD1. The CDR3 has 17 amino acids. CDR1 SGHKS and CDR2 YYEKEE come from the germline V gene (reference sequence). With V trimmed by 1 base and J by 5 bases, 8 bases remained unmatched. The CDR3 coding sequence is TGTGCCAGCAGCTTGATTAGACGGACAGGGGGGACCGGGGAGCTGTTTTTT. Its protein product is CASSLIRRTGGTGELFF.

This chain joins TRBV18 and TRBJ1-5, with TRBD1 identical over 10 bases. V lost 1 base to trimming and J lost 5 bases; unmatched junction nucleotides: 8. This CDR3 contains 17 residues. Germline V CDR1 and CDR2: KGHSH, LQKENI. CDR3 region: CASSPRSGTGVDQPQHF. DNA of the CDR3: TGTGCCAGCTCACCACGGAGCGGGACAGGGGTCGATCAGCCCCAGCATTTT.

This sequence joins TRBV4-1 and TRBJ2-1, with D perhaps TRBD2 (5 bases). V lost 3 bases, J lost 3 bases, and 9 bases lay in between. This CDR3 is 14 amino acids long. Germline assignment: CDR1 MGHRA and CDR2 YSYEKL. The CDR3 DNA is TGCGCCAGCAGCCAGATACTAGACTACAATGAGCAGTTCTTC. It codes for CASSQILDYNEQFF.

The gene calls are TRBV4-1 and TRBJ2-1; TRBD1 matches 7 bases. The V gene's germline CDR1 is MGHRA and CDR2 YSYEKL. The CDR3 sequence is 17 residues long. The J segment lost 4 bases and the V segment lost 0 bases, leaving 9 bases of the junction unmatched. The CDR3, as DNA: TGCGCCAGCAGCCAAGAGCCCACAGGGGCTATTTACAATGAGCAGTTCTTC. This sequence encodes CASSQEPTGAIYNEQFF.

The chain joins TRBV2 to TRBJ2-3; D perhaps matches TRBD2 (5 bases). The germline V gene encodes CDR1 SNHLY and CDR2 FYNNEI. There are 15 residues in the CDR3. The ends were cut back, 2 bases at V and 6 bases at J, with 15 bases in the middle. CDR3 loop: CASSERGFRGDTQYF. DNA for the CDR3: TGTGCCAGCAGTGAAAGAGGCTTCCGAGGGGATACGCAGTATTTT.

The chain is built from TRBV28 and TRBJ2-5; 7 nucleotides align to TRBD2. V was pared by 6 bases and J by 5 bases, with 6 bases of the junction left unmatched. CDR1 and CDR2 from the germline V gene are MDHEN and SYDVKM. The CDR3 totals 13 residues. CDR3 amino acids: CASSADGGETQYF. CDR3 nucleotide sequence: TGTGCCAGCAGCGCGGACGGGGGGGAGACCCAGTACTTC.

The CDR3 reads CASSTPSTGVGIQYF. Here the CDR3 DNA reads TGTGCCAGCAGTACCCCATCTACAGGGGTGGGCATTCAGTACTTC. The chain combines TRBV28 with TRBJ2-4, with 7 bases fitting TRBD1. Per germline, CDR1 MDHEN and CDR2 SYDVKM. CDR3 length: 15 amino acids. J was trimmed by 9 bases and V by 5 bases; bases with no gene match: 13. The full variable domain, its missing parts supplied by reference TRBV28 and TRBJ2-4, is DVKVTQSSRYLVKRTGEKVFLECVQDMDHENMFWYRQDPGLGLRLIYFSYDVKMKEKGDIPEGYSVSREKKERFSLILESASTNQTSMYLCASSTPSTGVGIQYFGAGTRLSVL.

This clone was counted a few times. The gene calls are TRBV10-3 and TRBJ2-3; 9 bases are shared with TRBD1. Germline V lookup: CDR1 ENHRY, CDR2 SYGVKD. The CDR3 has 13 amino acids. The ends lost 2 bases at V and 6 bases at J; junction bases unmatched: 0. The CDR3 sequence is CAISEGTGDTQYF. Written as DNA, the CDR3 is TGTGCCATCAGTGAGGGGACAGGGGATACGCAGTATTTT.

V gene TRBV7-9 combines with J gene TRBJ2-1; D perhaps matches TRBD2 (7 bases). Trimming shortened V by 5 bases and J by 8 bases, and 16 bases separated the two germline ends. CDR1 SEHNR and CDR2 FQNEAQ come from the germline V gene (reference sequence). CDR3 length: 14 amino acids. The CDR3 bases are TGTGCCAGCAGCCCTAGGGGGGGGCGGCATGAGCAGTTCTTC. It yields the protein CASSPRGGRHEQFF.

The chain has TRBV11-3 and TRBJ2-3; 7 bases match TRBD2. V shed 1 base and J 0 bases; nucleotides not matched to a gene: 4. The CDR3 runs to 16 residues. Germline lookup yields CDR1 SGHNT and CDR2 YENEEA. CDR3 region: CASSLGAGPSTDTQYF. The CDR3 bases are TGTGCCAGCAGCTTAGGAGCGGGGCCCAGCACAGATACGCAGTATTTT.

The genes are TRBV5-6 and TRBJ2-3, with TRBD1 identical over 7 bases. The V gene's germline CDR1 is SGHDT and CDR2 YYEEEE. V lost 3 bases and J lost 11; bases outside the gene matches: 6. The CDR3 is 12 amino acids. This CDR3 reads CASSWGTDEQYF. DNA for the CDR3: TGTGCCAGCAGCTGGGGGACAGATGAGCAGTATTTT.

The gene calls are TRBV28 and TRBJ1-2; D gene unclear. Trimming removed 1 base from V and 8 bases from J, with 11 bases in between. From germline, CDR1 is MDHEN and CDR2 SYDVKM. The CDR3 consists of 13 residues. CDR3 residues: CASSLLGMGGYTF. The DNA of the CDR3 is TGTGCCAGCAGTTTATTAGGAATGGGCGGCTACACCTTC.

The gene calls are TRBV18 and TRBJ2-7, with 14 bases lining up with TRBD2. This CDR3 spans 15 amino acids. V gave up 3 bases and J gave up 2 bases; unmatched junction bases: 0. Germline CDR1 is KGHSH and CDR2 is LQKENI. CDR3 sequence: CASSPGLAGAYEQYF. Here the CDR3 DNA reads TGTGCCAGCTCACCGGGACTAGCGGGAGCCTACGAGCAGTACTTC.

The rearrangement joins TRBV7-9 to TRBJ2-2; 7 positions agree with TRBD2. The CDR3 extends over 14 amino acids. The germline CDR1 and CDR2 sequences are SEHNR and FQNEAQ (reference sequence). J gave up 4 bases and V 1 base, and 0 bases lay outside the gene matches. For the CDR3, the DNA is TGTGCCAGCAGCTTAGGCGGGAGCACCGGGGAGCTGTTTTTT. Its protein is CASSLGGSTGELFF.

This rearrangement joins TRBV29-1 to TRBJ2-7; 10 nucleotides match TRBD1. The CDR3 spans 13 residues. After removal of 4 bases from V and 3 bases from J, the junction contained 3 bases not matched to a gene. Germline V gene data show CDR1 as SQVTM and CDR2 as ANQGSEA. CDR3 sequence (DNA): TGCAGCGTTGGACAGGGGGCCTACTACGAGCAGTACTTC. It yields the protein CSVGQGAYYEQYF.

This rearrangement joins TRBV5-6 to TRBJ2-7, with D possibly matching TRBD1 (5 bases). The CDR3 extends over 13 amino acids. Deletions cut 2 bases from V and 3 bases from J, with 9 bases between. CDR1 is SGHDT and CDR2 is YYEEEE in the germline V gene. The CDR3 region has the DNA TGTGCCAGCAGCTTCCAGGGATACTACGAGCAGTACTTC. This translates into CASSFQGYYEQYF.

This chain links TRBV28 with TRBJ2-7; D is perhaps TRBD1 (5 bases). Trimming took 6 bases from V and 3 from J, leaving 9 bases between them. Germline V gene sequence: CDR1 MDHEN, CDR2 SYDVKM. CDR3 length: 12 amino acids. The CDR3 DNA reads TGTGCCAGCAGCTCGACAGTCTACGAGCAGTACTTC. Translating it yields CASSSTVYEQYF.

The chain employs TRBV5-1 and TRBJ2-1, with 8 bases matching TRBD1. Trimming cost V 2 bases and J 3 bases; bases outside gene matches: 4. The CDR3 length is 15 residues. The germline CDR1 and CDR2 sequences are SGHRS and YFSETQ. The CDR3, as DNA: TGCGCCAGCAGCTTTGAACAGGGGGGCTACAATGAGCAGTTCTTC. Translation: CASSFEQGGYNEQFF. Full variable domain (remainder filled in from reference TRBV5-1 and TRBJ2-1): KAGVTQTPRYLIKTRGQQVTLSCSPISGHRSVSWYQQTPGQGLQFLFEYFSETQRNKGNFPGRFSGRQFSNSRSEMNVSTLELGDSALYLCASSFEQGGYNEQFFGPGTRLTVL.